These T cell receptor beta chains were read from a single sample in a study of T-cell reconstitution after alpha-beta-depleted transplantation in children. TCRdb called the PCR reads again in MiXCR, with one record for every CDR3 protein. The sample has approximately 630,000 distinct CDR3 sequences; around 14% are singletons. Here the sequenced sample was PBMCs, taken before TCRalphabeta/CD19-depleted stem cell transplant. These receptors all stem from a girl aged 2-10 years with congenital amegakaryocytic thrombocytopenia, due to receive a stem cell transplant. CDR3s include the opening cysteine and the closing phenylalanine or tryptophan.

V gene	J gene	CDR3 protein
TRBV3-1	TRBJ2-1	CASSQDLLAGGVRNEQFF
TRBV10-3	TRBJ2-7	CAIGRVSYEQYF
TRBV12-3/TRBV12-4	TRBJ1-2	CASRVRFLGEGYTF
TRBV20-1	TRBJ1-2	CSAQIERGLYGYTF
TRBV12-3/TRBV12-4	TRBJ2-4	CASSRLGGGSAKNIQYF
TRBV19	TRBJ1-1	CASSGQGVFMNTEAFF
TRBV20-1	TRBJ1-2	CSASGQTDNYGYTF
TRBV27	TRBJ2-1	CASAGGGPVNEQFF
TRBV5-1	TRBJ2-2	CASSLDGNTGELFF
TRBV4-1	TRBJ2-7	CASSQGTSGRAPSYEQYF
TRBV12-3/TRBV12-4	TRBJ2-7	CASSSSGPTIYF
TRBV7-3	TRBJ2-7	CANMWCEQYF
TRBV5-1	TRBJ2-3	CASSQVQVGTDTQYF